The next 15 T cell receptor beta chains were all read from a single sample in a study of Graves' ophthalmopathy and Graves' hyperthyroidism (dated by TCRdb to 2016 to 2019). Sequencing took place on an Illumina HiSeq 2000. TCR beta CDR3 regions were amplified from RNA transcripts for repertoire sequencing. The first round was an RT-PCR using HTBI primers with the Qiagen OneStep RT-PCR kit, and this first round was followed by a second-round multiplex PCR, then size selection and purification. TCRdb cleaned the public reads at Q25 with fastp, built clones with MiXCR and kept in-frame beta chains. Rows with one shared CDR3 protein collapse into an entry with the most common genes and DNA. This sample comprises about half a million distinct CDR3 sequences, approximately 15% of them detected only once. Of the sample, 9.5% to 10% is held by the ten largest clones. The sequencing sample was made of blood. The receptors were sampled from a woman aged 25 to 39 with Graves' ophthalmopathy. Donor details come from another sample of the same person, matched by shared clones.

There are many counts of this clonotype. The gene calls are TRBV12-3 or TRBV12-4 and TRBJ1-3, with 8 bases fitting TRBD1. CDR3 length: 14 amino acids. J gave up 6 bases and V 5 bases, and 6 bases lay outside the gene matches. The CDR3 spells CASSRSGQANTIYF. The CDR3 region has the DNA TGTGCCAGCAGTCGATCGGGACAGGCAAACACCATATATTTT.

In its sample, this clonotype was seen many times. In nucleotides, the CDR3 is TGTGCCAGCAGTCCCGGAGCGGTGCAGCCCCAGCATTTT. Protein sequence: CASSPGAVQPQHF. The rearrangement joins TRBV6-1 to TRBJ1-5; the D is unclear. V lost 5 bases and J 7 bases, leaving 12 bases between the germline ends. Germline CDR1 reads MNHNS; CDR2 reads SASEGT. The CDR3 spans 13 residues.

This sequence joins TRBV6-1 and TRBJ1-2, with TRBD1 matching 8 bases. Looked up from germline, CDR1 is MNHNS and CDR2 is SASEGT. With V trimmed by 4 bases and J by 8 bases, 12 bases remained unmatched. The CDR3 has 15 residues. The CDR3 nucleotides are TGTGCCAGCAGTGCAACCAGTTCAGGGGGCAAAGGCTACACCTTC. Residues: CASSATSSGGKGYTF.

This clonotype was recorded at least ten times. This chain's CDR3 is CASSLEVVTEAFF. CDR3 sequence (DNA): TGCGCCAGCAGCTTGGAGGTGGTTACTGAAGCTTTCTTT. The chain is built from TRBV5-1 and TRBJ1-1; D ambiguous. The length of the CDR3 is 13 residues. The ends were cut back, 0 bases at V and 5 bases at J, with 8 bases in the middle. Looked up from germline, CDR1 is SGHRS and CDR2 is YFSETQ. Together with reference TRBV5-1 and TRBJ1-1, the CDR3 gives the full variable domain: KAGVTQTPRYLIKTRGQQVTLSCSPISGHRSVSWYQQTPGQGLQFLFEYFSETQRNKGNFPGRFSGRQFSNSRSEMNVSTLELGDSALYLCASSLEVVTEAFFGQGTRLTVV.

This clonotype was seen at least ten times. V usage is TRBV20-1 and J usage is TRBJ1-1, with no clear D. CDR3 size: 13 residues. Between the trimmed V and J ends, which lost 0 bases and 1 base, there was a span of 6 bases. Germline loops: CDR1 DFQATT, CDR2 SNEGSKA (reference sequence). The CDR3 DNA is TGCAGTGCTAGAGACAGGCAGAACACTGAAGCTTTCTTT. Translated: CSARDRQNTEAFF.

This clonotype was found many times. The J gene is TRBJ1-1, the V gene TRBV12-3 or TRBV12-4; D not resolved. The V end lost 2 bases, the J end lost 0 bases, and 10 bases lay between the germline ends. The CDR3 covers 15 residues. The CDR3 protein is CASSLRRHMNTEAFF. The CDR3 DNA follows: TGTGCCAGCAGTTTACGAAGGCATATGAACACTGAAGCTTTCTTT.

At least ten counts were recorded for this clonotype. The chain employs TRBV28 and TRBJ1-5, with 10 bases lining up with TRBD1. This CDR3 comprises 14 residues. Germline CDR1 MDHEN, CDR2 SYDVKM. The V and J ends lost 6 bases and 11 bases, in that order; junction bases with no gene match: 10. CDR3 loop: CASRQTGGPRSQHF. As DNA, the CDR3 is TGTGCCAGCAGGCAGACAGGGGGCCCCCGGTCCCAGCATTTT. The full variable domain, with the rest looked up from reference TRBV28 and TRBJ1-5, is DVKVTQSSRYLVKRTGEKVFLECVQDMDHENMFWYRQDPGLGLRLIYFSYDVKMKEKGDIPEGYSVSREKKERFSLILESASTNQTSMYLCASRQTGGPRSQHFGDGTRLSIL.

Comments on this clonotype: A much larger clone lies one base from this, so it may be a read error. The chain has TRBV12-3 or TRBV12-4 and TRBJ2-7, with D maybe TRBD2 (7 bases). CDR3 length: 13 amino acids. CDR3: CASCLERGGEQYF. The CDR3 DNA is TGTGCCAGCTGTTTAGAGAGGGGGGGGGAGCAGTACTTC.

This clonotype came up many times. The chain employs TRBV6-4 and TRBJ2-6; the D gene is possibly TRBD2 (6 bases). The length of the CDR3 is 15 residues. The V gene's germline CDR1 is MRHNA and CDR2 SNTAGT. With 6 bases removed from V and 1 base from J, the gap between germline ends came to 10 bases. The CDR3 bases are TGTGCCAGCAGCCCGGGGGAATCTGGGGCCAACGTCCTGACTTTC. As protein: CASSPGESGANVLTF.

This clonotype was counted ten times or more. The rearrangement uses TRBV2 and TRBJ2-7; D may be TRBD2 (5 bases). The germline gives CDR1 SNHLY, CDR2 FYNNEI. The CDR3 is 12 residues long. V lost 4 bases and J lost 5, with 9 bases in between. The CDR3 spells CASSGGINEQYF. CDR3 DNA: TGTGCCAGCAGTGGAGGGATAAACGAGCAGTACTTC.

This clonotype was seen ten or more times. The chain combines TRBV5-1 with TRBJ1-2; D not resolved. Germline assignment: CDR1 SGHRS and CDR2 YFSETQ. This CDR3 is built from 11 residues. Trimming stripped 6 bases from V and 8 bases from J, with 11 bases between. The CDR3 DNA reads TGCGCCAGCACGGCGGGGATGGGCTACACCTTC. It translates to CASTAGMGYTF.

This clonotype was seen ten or more times. The V and J genes are TRBV6-5 and TRBJ2-7; 11 positions agree with TRBD1. The CDR3 contains 15 residues. The ends lost 2 bases at V and 3 bases at J; junction bases unmatched: 3. Germline-derived CDR1 and CDR2 are MNHEY and SVGAGI. CDR3 nucleotides: TGTGCCAGCAGTTACAAGGGACAGGGGGACTACGAGCAGTACTTC. It specifies CASSYKGQGDYEQYF.

This chain links TRBV19 with TRBJ1-5, with D possibly being TRBD1 (6 bases). Per germline, CDR1 LNHDA and CDR2 SQIVND (reference sequence). The length of the CDR3 is 18 residues. V lost 1 base to trimming and J lost 1 base, with 17 bases between them. In DNA, the CDR3 is TGTGCCAGTAGTATAGGCAATACAGGGTTATTGAGCAATCAGCCCCAGCATTTT. Residues: CASSIGNTGLLSNQPQHF.

The sample holds many counts of this clonotype. This sequence joins TRBV5-5 and TRBJ1-1; D not certain. This CDR3 has 12 residues. The V gene's germline CDR1 is SGHKS and CDR2 YYEKEE (reference sequence). V lost 2 bases, J lost 6 bases, and 8 bases lay in between. The CDR3 sequence is CASSLISPEAFF. The CDR3 nucleotides read TGTGCCAGCAGCTTAATCTCCCCTGAAGCTTTCTTT.

In this sample, this clonotype turned up many times. In DNA form, the CDR3 reads TGTGCCAGCACCGTGGGGGGAACTGGGGCCAACGTCCTGACTTTC. It yields the protein CASTVGGTGANVLTF. This sequence joins TRBV6-5 and TRBJ2-6, with a possible D match to TRBD2 (6 bases). CDR1 MNHEY and CDR2 SVGAGI come from the germline V gene. The V gene lost 7 bases and the J gene lost 2 bases, with 12 bases spanning the gap. This CDR3 has 15 residues.